The next 20 T cell receptor beta chains were all read from a single sample in a study of shared clonotypes between healthy human individuals. The protocol was immunoSEQ multiplex PCR, while the TCRdb copy is restricted to in-frame clones and leaves out a portion. Among roughly 530,000 clones listed, 95% to 97% were seen once. Material: naive CD4+ T cells sorted from blood. Subset meaning: CD45RA+ positively selected. The receptors originated from a woman in her 30s in good health.

The chain recombines TRBV7-9 with TRBJ1-2; a weak D match, TRBD1 (5 bases). Trimming stripped 5 bases from V and 8 bases from J, with 15 bases between. Germline values: CDR1 SEHNR, CDR2 FQNEAQ (reference sequence). The length of the CDR3 is 13 residues. In DNA form, the CDR3 reads TGTGCCAGCAGCCCCGGGACTGCTGCGGGCTACACCTTC. Its translation: CASSPGTAAGYTF. The whole variable domain, remainder taken from reference TRBV7-9 and TRBJ1-2, is DTGVSQNPRHKITKRGQNVTFRCDPISEHNRLYWYRQTLGQGPEFLTYFQNEAQLEKSRLLSDRFSAERPKGSFSTLEIQRTEQGDSAMYLCASSPGTAAGYTFGSGTRLTVV.

This sequence joins TRBV10-3 and TRBJ2-7; no clear D. V gave up 1 base and J gave up 4 bases, with 14 bases separating them. The V gene's germline CDR1 is ENHRY and CDR2 SYGVKD. The CDR3 contains 15 residues. CDR3 sequence reads: CAISEFGLGRYEQYF. Here the CDR3 DNA reads TGTGCCATCAGTGAGTTCGGGCTTGGTAGGTACGAGCAGTACTTC.

V gene TRBV10-2 combines with J gene TRBJ1-2; D is unclear. The germline CDR1 and CDR2 sequences are WSHSY and SAAADI. V was clipped by 1 base and J by 2 bases, with 5 bases between them. The CDR3 is 13 residues long. The CDR3 bases are TGCGCCAGCAGTGAGTTTTGGAACTATGGCTACACCTTC. Its protein is CASSEFWNYGYTF.

The chain is built from TRBV19 and TRBJ1-3; D call uncertain. Trimming shortened V by 7 bases and J by 0 bases, and 19 bases separated the two germline ends. The CDR3 contains 17 residues. CDR1 is LNHDA, CDR2 SQIVND, per germline (reference sequence). The CDR3 loop reads CASNRSRGRSSGNTIYF. DNA of the CDR3: TGTGCCAGTAATCGTTCGCGCGGACGGAGCTCTGGAAACACCATATATTTT.

This chain uses TRBV6-5 with TRBJ2-7; tentatively, D is TRBD1 (6 bases). CDR1 and CDR2 from the germline V gene are MNHEY and SVGAGI. Trimming pared 5 bases from V and 3 bases from J, leaving 14 bases between. CDR3 length equals 14 residues. The CDR3 spells CASSPSTGYYEQYF. For the CDR3, the DNA is TGTGCCAGCAGTCCTTCGACAGGCTACTACGAGCAGTACTTC.

The DNA for the CDR3 is TGTGCCAGCAGGCAAGACACGGACTCCTACGAGCAGTACTTC. This codes for CASRQDTDSYEQYF. This rearrangement joins TRBV5-5 to TRBJ2-7; D gene ambiguous. Germline V lookup: CDR1 SGHKS, CDR2 YYEKEE (reference sequence). V lost 5 bases and J lost 0, with 12 bases in between. The CDR3 runs to 14 residues. The full variable domain, its missing parts supplied by reference TRBV5-5 and TRBJ2-7, is DAGVTQSPTHLIKTRGQQVTLRCSPISGHKSVSWYQQVLGQGPQFIFQYYEKEERGRGNFPDRFSARQFPNYSSELNVNALLLGDSALYLCASRQDTDSYEQYFGPGTRLTVT.

For this clone: This specimen includes other DNA sequences encoding the same CDR3. The rearrangement links TRBV28 to TRBJ1-5; the D gene is possibly TRBD1 (5 bases). From germline, CDR1 is MDHEN and CDR2 SYDVKM. The CDR3 sequence is 13 residues long. V was shortened by 2 bases and J by 7 bases, with 9 bases between the two germline ends. CDR3: CASSLRGGQPQHF. CDR3 DNA: TGTGCCAGCAGTTTACGGGGCGGCCAGCCCCAGCATTTT.

The V call is TRBV6-5, the J call TRBJ1-5; 7 nucleotides line up with TRBD1. The ends lost 6 bases at V and 6 bases at J; junction bases unmatched: 8. Germline V gene data show CDR1 as MNHEY and CDR2 as SVGAGI. This CDR3 comprises 14 residues. The CDR3 sequence is CASSLGQSSQPQHF. The CDR3 nucleotides are TGTGCCAGCAGCCTGGGACAGAGCTCTCAGCCCCAGCATTTT.

V is TRBV20-1 and J is TRBJ1-2; unclear D gene. Trimming cost V 8 bases and J 3 bases, with 10 bases left between them. Germline lookup yields CDR1 DFQATT and CDR2 SNEGSKA (reference sequence). The CDR3 totals 11 residues. Written as DNA, the CDR3 is TGCAGTTGCTACCCCGACTATGGCTACACCTTC. It is translated as CSCYPDYGYTF.

This chain connects TRBV10-3 to TRBJ2-1; a weak D match, TRBD2 (5 bases). This CDR3 spans 12 amino acids. Germline V gene data show CDR1 as ENHRY and CDR2 as SYGVKD. Trimming cost V 3 bases and J 10 bases, with 10 bases left between them. The CDR3 protein is CAISDPSREQFF. CDR3 nucleotide sequence: TGTGCCATCAGTGACCCTAGCAGAGAGCAGTTCTTC.

V and J are TRBV30 and TRBJ2-1; D tentatively reads TRBD1 or TRBD2 (6 bases each). CDR1 GTSNPN and CDR2 SVGIG come from the germline V gene (reference sequence). V gave up 3 bases and J gave up 9 bases, with 18 bases separating them. This CDR3 region has 14 residues. The DNA for the CDR3 is TGTGCCTGGAGGGCCTGGGGGGCCGCAGCTGAGCAGTTCTTC. Its protein is CAWRAWGAAAEQFF.

The J gene is TRBJ1-4, the V gene TRBV10-3; D is uncertain. The CDR3 runs 12 residues. Germline V CDR1 and CDR2: ENHRY, SYGVKD. Trimming took 2 bases from V and 8 from J, leaving 6 bases between them. The CDR3 here is CAISEGNEKLFF. The CDR3 nucleotides are TGTGCCATCAGTGAGGGAAACGAAAAACTGTTTTTT.

This clone is a singleton in its sample. This chain uses TRBV5-1 with TRBJ1-4; TRBD1 is a possible D gene (6 bases). Trimming left V 2 bases short and J 0 bases short, with 14 bases between. Germline CDR1 is SGHRS and CDR2 is YFSETQ. The CDR3 consists of 17 residues. CDR3 sequence reads: CASSLQGFRATNEKLFF. CDR3 DNA: TGCGCCAGCAGCTTACAGGGTTTTCGGGCAACTAATGAAAAACTGTTTTTT.

V gene TRBV7-3 combines with J gene TRBJ2-7; D may match TRBD1 or TRBD2 (5 bases each). The CDR3 has 16 amino acids. Germline V lookup: CDR1 SGHTA, CDR2 FQGTGA. Between the trimmed V and J ends, which lost 1 base and 4 bases, there was a span of 17 bases. Written as DNA, the CDR3 is TGTGCCAGCAGCTTAAGTGGGACGGATGGCAGATACGAGCAGTACTTC. Residues: CASSLSGTDGRYEQYF.

V is TRBV2 and J is TRBJ1-2; a weak D match, TRBD1 (6 bases). The length of the CDR3 is 13 residues. Germline CDR1 reads SNHLY; CDR2 reads FYNNEI. Trimming removed 4 bases at V and 7 bases at J, with 13 bases between. The CDR3 sequence is CASSGARGAGYTF. The CDR3 DNA reads as TGTGCCAGCAGTGGAGCCAGGGGTGCTGGCTACACCTTC.

This clone was seen a single time. The chain has TRBV11-1 and TRBJ2-7, with D possibly being TRBD1 or TRBD2 (5 bases each). Germline V gene lookup returns CDR1 SGHAT and CDR2 FQDESV (reference sequence). The CDR3 runs to 13 residues. V lost 3 bases, J lost 6 bases, and 12 bases lay in between. CDR3 protein: CASSLGTSSEQYF. CDR3 bases: TGTGCCAGCAGCTTGGGGACCTCCAGCGAGCAGTACTTC.

CDR3 DNA sequence: TGTGCCTGGAGTGTACATCGACAGAACCAAGAGACCCAGTACTTC. Translation gives CAWSVHRQNQETQYF. The chain joins TRBV30 to TRBJ2-5; D is possibly TRBD1 (5 bases). The CDR3 contains 15 residues. Trimming took 0 bases from V and 0 from J, leaving 11 bases between them. Germline CDR1 GTSNPN, CDR2 SVGIG (reference sequence).

V gene TRBV20-1 combines with J gene TRBJ2-1; TRBD1 might be the D (6 bases). This CDR3 contains 11 residues. V was shortened by 5 bases and J by 10 bases, with 12 bases between the two germline ends. Per the germline V gene, CDR1 is DFQATT and CDR2 is SNEGSKA (reference sequence). For the CDR3, the DNA is TGCAGTGCTCCTCTAGGGACAGAGCAGTTCTTC. Its protein product is CSAPLGTEQFF.

The chain links TRBV2 to TRBJ2-7; the D is unclear. CDR3 length: 14 residues. Trimming left V 2 bases short and J 0 bases short, with 8 bases between. Germline CDR1 and CDR2: SNHLY and FYNNEI. This CDR3 is CASSEHESSYEQYF. In DNA form, the CDR3 reads TGTGCCAGCAGTGAACACGAAAGCTCCTACGAGCAGTACTTC.

The chain joins TRBV5-8 to TRBJ2-7; weak D call: TRBD1 (6 bases). The V end was cut by 3 bases, the J end by 6 bases, with 13 bases between. CDR1 and CDR2 from the germline V gene are SGHTS and YDEGEE. The CDR3 is 13 amino acids. The CDR3 spells CASSSQGIAEQYF. The CDR3 DNA follows: TGTGCCAGCAGCTCACAGGGAATTGCCGAGCAGTACTTC.